This is a list of T cell receptor beta chains from one sample in a study of T-cell memory formation after mild COVID-19. TCRdb re-called the 5' RACE reads with MiXCR, one entry per CDR3 protein. The sample carries over 300,000 distinct CDR3 sequences, approximately 22% recorded once. Sequencing used PBMCs or a T cell subset sorted from them (not recorded which). Receptor source: a man aged 18-30 years who had mild COVID-19 (a few samples of this study predate the infection). Cell type and time point are not known. Both conserved end residues are part of each CDR3. The D gene is left open where the match is weak. Expanded clones are given a class, and other clones once, few, many or no size at all.

j_call d_call v_call clone_size cdr3_nt cdr3_aa
TRBJ2-4 TRBD1 TRBV28 few TGTGCCAGCAGTATGACAGGGTTGAACATTCAGTACTTC CASSMTGLNIQYF
TRBJ1-1 TRBD1 TRBV4-1 few TGCGCCAGCAGCCAAGAGACATGGACAGGGGTGAACACTGAAGCTTTCTTT CASSQETWTGVNTEAFF
TRBJ1-2 . TRBV30 few TGTGCCTGGAGCCGGAGGGGTGGCTACACCTTC CAWSRRGGYTF
TRBJ2-3 TRBD1 TRBV10-3 once TGTGCCATCAGGACCGGGACAGGGGCACGACGCACAGATACGCAGTATTTT CAIRTGTGARRTDTQYF
TRBJ2-7 . TRBV6-2/TRBV6-3 . TGTGCCAGCAGCCAAGCAAGCTACGAGCAGTACTTC CASSQASYEQYF
TRBJ1-1 . TRBV12-3/TRBV12-4 few TGTGCCAGCAGTGAAGGGGCCACTGAAGCTTTCTTT CASSEGATEAFF
TRBJ2-1 TRBD2 TRBV12-3/TRBV12-4 few TGTGCCAGCAGTCAGGGACTAGCGGGGGGGCCTAAGCAGTTCTTC CASSQGLAGGPKQFF
TRBJ2-2 . TRBV11-2 few TGTGCCAGCAGCCCTAAGACTGGGACCGGGGAGCTGTTTTTT CASSPKTGTGELFF
TRBJ2-2 . TRBV12-3/TRBV12-4 few TGTGCCAGCAGTTTCGCGGCTAGAGCCGGGGAGCTGTTTTTT CASSFAARAGELFF
TRBJ1-5 . TRBV15 many TGTGCCACCAGCAGAGATGGATGGGGACGCGGGGAAGGACTCTATAGCAATCAGCCCCAGCATTTT CATSRDGWGRGEGLYSNQPQHF
TRBJ2-5 . TRBV18 few TGTGCCAGCTCACCACCAACAGGGAGGGAGACCCAGTACTTC CASSPPTGRETQYF
TRBJ2-7 . TRBV4-3 few TGCGCCAGCAGCCAAGATGGAAGCGAGCAGTACTTC CASSQDGSEQYF
TRBJ2-3 TRBD2 TRBV18 few TGTGCCAGCTCACCCTATCTGACTAGCGATAGCACAGATACGCAGTATTTT CASSPYLTSDSTDTQYF